This T cell receptor beta chain was obtained from a study of cytomegalovirus exposure and HLA in healthy donors. Findings of the study overall: Researchers counted around 150 TCR beta chains as cytomegalovirus-associated. TCR beta V segments were, for the most part, productive about 87% or about 30% of the time in an earlier analysis. In vitro experiments confirmed that three CMV-associated chains were specific for CMV antigens. V- and J-gene trimming in TCR beta was tied to a missense DCLRE1C variant by an analysis performed later.

About this clone itself: Its target is not known.

Germline-derived CDR1 and CDR2 are SEHNR and FQNEAQ (reference sequence). CDR3 size: 16 residues. With 0 bases removed from V and 3 bases from J, the gap between germline ends came to 9 bases. Primers: 60 Vbeta forward and 13 Jbeta reverse. Here immunoSEQ multiplex PCR was the method, and the copy in TCRdb shows in-frame clones only, minus some. This table has 75,000 to 100,000 clones, around 85% appearing once. This TCR was recovered from a man in his forties or fifties in good health and CMV-seropositive. Source material: PBMCs. The chain recombines TRBV7-9 with TRBJ1-6; weak D call: TRBD1 (6 bases). The CDR3 region is CASSLAPQGYNSPLHF. The CDR3 DNA sequence: TGTGCCAGCAGCTTAGCGCCACAGGGCTATAATTCACCCCTCCACTTT.